The present entry profiles one T cell receptor beta chain with its context. These data belong to a study of blood T cell repertoires in COVID-19. Study context: Sites across the United States, Italy and Spain contributed samples from acute and convalescent COVID-19. The analysed material was cDNA or gDNA that came from T cells, B-cell-depleted T cells, or PBMCs.

Germline lookup yields CDR1 LGHDT and CDR2 YNNKEL (reference sequence). V was pared by 4 bases and J by 0 bases, with 18 bases between. The CDR3 has 17 residues. The Seattle site enrolled patients during active infection and followed them longitudinally. Source study methods: Scientists estimated how many nucleated cells there were by amplifying reference gene primers. Libraries were prepared by immunoSEQ multiplex PCR; TCRdb keeps only in-frame clonotypes and omits some of them. That table is the source of V, J and clone size, and D and trimming were worked out from the DNA. The data contain 60,000 to 85,000 clones, about 85% of them singletons.

V usage is TRBV3-1 (or the pseudogene TRBV3-2) and J usage is TRBJ2-5, with D maybe TRBD2 (5 bases). Material: peripheral blood. The source is a man aged 55-75 years with COVID-19, enrolled during active disease. This CDR3 is CASSPRVRLLNQETQYF. The CDR3, as DNA: TGTGCCAGCAGCCCAAGAGTCCGACTACTAAACCAAGAGACCCAGTACTTC.